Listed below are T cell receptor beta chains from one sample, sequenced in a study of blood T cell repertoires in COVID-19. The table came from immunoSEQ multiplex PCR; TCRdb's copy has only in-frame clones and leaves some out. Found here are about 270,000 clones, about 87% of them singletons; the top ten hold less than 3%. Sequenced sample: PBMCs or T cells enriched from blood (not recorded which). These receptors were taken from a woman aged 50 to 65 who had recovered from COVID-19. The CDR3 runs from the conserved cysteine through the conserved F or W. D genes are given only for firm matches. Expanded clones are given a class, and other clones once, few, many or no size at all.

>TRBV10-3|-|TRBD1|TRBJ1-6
TGTGCCATCAGTGCCGCCGGGACAGGATATAATTCACCCCTCCACTTT
CAISAAGTGYNSPLHF
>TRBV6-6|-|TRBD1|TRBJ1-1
TGTGCCAGCAGTCATCGATTCTCCGGGACAGGGGGCCTTCAAGCTTTCTTT
CASSHRFSGTGGLQAFF
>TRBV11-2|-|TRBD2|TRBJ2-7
TGTGCCAGCAGCTTACACGGCATGGGCGGGAGTTCCCACGAGCAGTACTTC
CASSLHGMGGSSHEQYF
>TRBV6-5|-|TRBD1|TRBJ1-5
TGTGCCAGCAGTTTCCAACAGGGGGGGCAGCCCCAGCATTTT
CASSFQQGGQPQHF
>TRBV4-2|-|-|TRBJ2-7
TGTGCCAGCAGTAACACCTACGAGCAGTACTTC
CASSNTYEQYF
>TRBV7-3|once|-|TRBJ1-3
TGTGCCAGCAGCCAAGGGGTACCGGGTAGAAACACCATATATTTT
CASSQGVPGRNTIYF
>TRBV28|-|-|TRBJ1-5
TGTGCCAGCAGTGCCTCCTCTAAGGGGCGTCATCAGCCCCAGCATTTT
CASSASSKGRHQPQHF
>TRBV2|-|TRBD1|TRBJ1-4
TGTGCCAGCAGTGTTTACAGGGGGGTGAATGAAAAACTGTTTTTT
CASSVYRGVNEKLFF
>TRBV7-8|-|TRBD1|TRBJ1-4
TGTGCCAGCAGCCTTAAGGGGGGGCTGGGACAGGGGACAGAAAAACTGTTTTTT
CASSLKGGLGQGTEKLFF
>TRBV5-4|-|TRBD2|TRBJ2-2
TGTGCCAGCAGCCTTCGCGGGAGTGTCACCGGGGAGCTGTTTTTT
CASSLRGSVTGELFF
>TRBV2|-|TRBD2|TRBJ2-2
TGTGCCAGCAGTAGACCTAGCGGGGCTAACACCGGGGAGCTGTTTTTT
CASSRPSGANTGELFF
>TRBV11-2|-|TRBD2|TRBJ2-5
TGTGCCAGCAGCCCTACTAGCGGGAGTTTGGAGACCCAGTACTTC
CASSPTSGSLETQYF
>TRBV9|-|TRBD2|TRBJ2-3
TGTGCCAGCAGCGCGGGACTAGTGGAAAGCACAGATACGCAGTATTTT
CASSAGLVESTDTQYF
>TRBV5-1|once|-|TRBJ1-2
TGCGCCAGCAGCCCAATGGGAGCTTATGGCTACACCTTC
CASSPMGAYGYTF
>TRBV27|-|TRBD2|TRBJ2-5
TGTGCCAGCAGTTCCGGACTAGCGGGACACGAGACCCAGTACTTC
CASSSGLAGHETQYF